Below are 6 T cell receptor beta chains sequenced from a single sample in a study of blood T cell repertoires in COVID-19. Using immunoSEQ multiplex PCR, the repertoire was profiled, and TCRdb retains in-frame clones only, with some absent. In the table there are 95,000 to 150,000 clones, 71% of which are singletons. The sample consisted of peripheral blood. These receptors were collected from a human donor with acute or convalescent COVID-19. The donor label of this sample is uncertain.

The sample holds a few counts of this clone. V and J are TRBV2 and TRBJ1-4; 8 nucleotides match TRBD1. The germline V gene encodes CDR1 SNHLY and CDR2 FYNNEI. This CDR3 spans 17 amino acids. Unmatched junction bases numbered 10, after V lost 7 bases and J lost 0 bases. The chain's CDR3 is CASIDRDRLSTNEKLFF. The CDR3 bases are TGTGCCAGCATCGATCGGGACAGGTTGTCAACTAATGAAAAACTGTTTTTT.

Here the CDR3 DNA reads TGTGCCAGCTCACCTACAGTGTCGGTCGGAAACACCATATATTTT. It is translated as CASSPTVSVGNTIYF. The chain has TRBV18 and TRBJ1-3; D remains unclear. CDR1 and CDR2 (germline): KGHSH, LQKENI. The CDR3 contains 15 residues. Trimming shortened V by 3 bases and J by 4 bases, and 13 bases separated the two germline ends.

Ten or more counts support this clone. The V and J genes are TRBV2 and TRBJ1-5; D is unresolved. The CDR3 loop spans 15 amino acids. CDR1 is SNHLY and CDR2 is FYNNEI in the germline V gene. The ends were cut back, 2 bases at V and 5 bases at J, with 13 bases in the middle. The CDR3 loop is CASSELGYGHQPQHF. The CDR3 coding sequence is TGTGCCAGCAGTGAATTGGGCTACGGTCATCAGCCCCAGCATTTT. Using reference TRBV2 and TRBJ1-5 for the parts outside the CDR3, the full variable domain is EPEVTQTPSHQVTQMGQEVILRCVPISNHLYFYWYRQILGQKVEFLVSFYNNEISEKSEIFDDQFSVERPDGSNFTLKIRSTKLEDSAMYFCASSELGYGHQPQHFGDGTRLSIL.

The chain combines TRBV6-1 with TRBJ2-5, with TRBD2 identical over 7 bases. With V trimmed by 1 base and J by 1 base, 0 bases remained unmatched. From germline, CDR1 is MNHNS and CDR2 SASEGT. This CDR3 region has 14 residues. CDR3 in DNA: TGTGCCAGCAGTGAAGGGGGGGGCCAAGAGACCCAGTACTTC. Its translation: CASSEGGGQETQYF.

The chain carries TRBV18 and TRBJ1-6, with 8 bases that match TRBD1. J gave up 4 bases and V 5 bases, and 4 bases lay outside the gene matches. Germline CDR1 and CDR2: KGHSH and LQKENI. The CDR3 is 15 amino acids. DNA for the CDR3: TGTGCCAGCTCAGGACAGGGAGATTATAATTCACCCCTCCACTTT. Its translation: CASSGQGDYNSPLHF.

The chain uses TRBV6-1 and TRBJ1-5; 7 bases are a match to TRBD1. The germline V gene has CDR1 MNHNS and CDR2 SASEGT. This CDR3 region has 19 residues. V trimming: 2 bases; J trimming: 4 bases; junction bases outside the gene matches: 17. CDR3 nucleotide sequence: TGTGCCAGCAGTGAAAACGACGGGAGAGGGGGCGGCCGGAATCAGCCCCAGCATTTT. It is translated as CASSENDGRGGGRNQPQHF.